This T cell receptor beta chain was documented in a study of blood T cell repertoires in COVID-19 (dated by TCRdb to about 2020). As for the study more broadly: Collaborator samples came from the United States, Italy and Spain and covered acute and convalescent phases of COVID-19. A de-identified subject ID, COVID-19 status, age in years and sex were almost always included in the sample metadata. HLA class I and class II types, where available, came from metadata supplied by the sample provider rather than from assay-based typing. The dataset comprised deeply sampled blood TCRbeta repertoires from subjects exposed to, actively infected with, or recovered from COVID-19. The samples were drawn from the first 160 participants of the ongoing ImmuneRACE study and from 1,254 subjects provided by 6 global collaborators. A freely available public database, intended as a resource for researchers studying the immune response to SARS-CoV-2, is where the repertoires were released. The prospective study material was composed of cDNA or gDNA derived from T cells, B-cell-depleted T cells, or PBMCs.

Results the study describes overall, beyond this receptor: Clinical and demographic metadata were provided uncurated, with the amount varying by source and participant.

Participants in the prospective study were aged about 18 to 90 years, lived in approximately 26 United States geographic areas, and enrolled through a virtual design. In the prospective study, cohorts were assigned on the basis of participant-reported clinical history obtained from a screening survey and a study questionnaire. A participant counted as exposed if, within 2 weeks of entering the study, that participant had been in contact with someone who had a PCR-confirmed or clinician-diagnosed COVID-19 case. In the prospective study, mobile phlebotomists collected whole blood, serum and a nasopharyngeal or oropharyngeal swab from each participant. Participants in the prospective study had the option to provide additional blood draws and questionnaires over a roughly 2-month period. Blood samples from the prospective study were shipped frozen or at room temperature prior to DNA extraction. The immunoSEQ Assay, a bias-controlled multiplex PCR, was used to amplify TCRbeta CDR3 regions from genomic DNA. The published analysis was carried out like this. The number of nucleated cells in each sample was estimated from the amplification of reference gene primers within the assay. Sequence reads were collapsed and filtered to measure the absolute abundance of every unique TCRbeta CDR3 rearrangement. For each sample, productive Simpson clonality was calculated as the square root of Simpson's diversity index across productive rearrangements. TCRdb mirrors the immuneACCESS table, restricted to in-frame sequences. Some clones are absent from its copies; in checked studies, under half trace to an unresolved V gene, and the reason for the others is unknown. The DNA gave D and trimming, while V, J and clone size come from that table. Here the sample has about 350,000 clones; more than 70% occur a single time. Under 1.2% of the sample rests with the top ten.

CDR1 and CDR2 are read off the germline V gene as SGHRS and YFSETQ. V was cut back by 0 bases and J by 7 bases, leaving a gap of 11 bases between them. There are 13 amino acids in the CDR3, from cysteine to phenylalanine inclusive. Solely the CDR3 DNA is kept, with 39 bases framed from the first base. Worth noting for this clone: Its cognate antigen has yet to be identified. Base qualities are not provided; no much larger clone lies one nucleotide away.

Specimen: PBMCs or T cells enriched from blood (not recorded which). The rearranged segments are TRBV5-1 and TRBJ2-7, with the D segment identity uncertain. This receptor was obtained from a woman in her thirties who had been exposed to COVID-19. CDR3 protein: CASSLADQREQYF. In nucleotide form, the sequence is TGCGCCAGCAGCTTGGCGGATCAGAGGGAGCAGTACTTC. The reference TRBV5-1 and TRBJ2-7 proteins fill in what lies around the CDR3, so the full variable domain reads KAGVTQTPRYLIKTRGQQVTLSCSPISGHRSVSWYQQTPGQGLQFLFEYFSETQRNKGNFPGRFSGRQFSNSRSEMNVSTLELGDSALYLCASSLADQREQYFGPGTRLTVT.